The rows below give T cell receptor beta chains drawn from one sample of a study of blood T cells in healthy people across ages. TCRdb reanalysed the 5' RACE reads using MiXCR and keeps one entry per CDR3 protein. The table shows about 1.1 million distinct CDR3 sequences, with about two fifths occurring only once. Source material: blood. The receptor source for this set is a man aged 18 to 29 in good health. The CDR3 runs from the conserved cysteine through the conserved F or W. Each record gives: V gene, clone size, J gene, D gene, CDR3 DNA, CDR3 protein. A D gene is named only where the DNA matches it firmly. Rows give clone size only sometimes, using once, few, many, or a class for an expanded clone.

TRBV3-1	-	TRBJ1-2	-	TGTGCCAGCAGCCAGCCAGGGCCATATGGCTACACCTTC	CASSQPGPYGYTF
TRBV7-6	-	TRBJ1-4	TRBD1	TGTGCCAGCAGCTTGGCTCCCCGGGACAGTAATGAAAAACTGTTTTTT	CASSLAPRDSNEKLFF
TRBV5-4	few	TRBJ1-2	-	TGTGCCAGCAGCTTAGGAGATAACTATGGCCACACCTTC	CASSLGDNYGHTF
TRBV12-3/TRBV12-4	-	TRBJ2-1	-	TGTGCCGGCATGCCCTCTCGCGGGCCCTACAATGAGCAGTTCTTC	CAGMPSRGPYNEQFF
TRBV9	-	TRBJ1-6	-	TGTGCCAGCAGCGTAGAGGGGCCGAGCTCCTATAATTCACCCCTCCACTTT	CASSVEGPSSYNSPLHF
TRBV29-1	few	TRBJ2-1	TRBD2	TGCAGCGTTGTGCGGGGGGGCCTCACCTACAATGAGCAGTTCTTC	CSVVRGGLTYNEQFF
TRBV20-1	few	TRBJ2-3	TRBD2	TGCAGTGCTAGAGTTTTCGGGGGGGGAACAGATACGCAGTATTTT	CSARVFGGGTDTQYF
TRBV12-3/TRBV12-4	-	TRBJ1-1	-	TGTGCCAGCAGTCACGGGACAAACACTGAAGCTTTCTTT	CASSHGTNTEAFF
TRBV4-3	few	TRBJ1-2	TRBD1	TGCGCCAGCAGCCAAGACAGGGGACAGGGCGATGGCTACACCTTC	CASSQDRGQGDGYTF
TRBV30	few	TRBJ2-3	TRBD1	TGTGCCTGGGGGACAGGGACAGATACGCAGTATTTT	CAWGTGTDTQYF
TRBV6-2/TRBV6-3	-	TRBJ1-1	-	TGTGCCAGCAGTTACCGCGGCCTCCAGAGGACTGAAGCTTTCTTT	CASSYRGLQRTEAFF
TRBV27	-	TRBJ2-7	-	TGTGCCAGCAGTTTATCCTCTTTCCTAGAGACCCGGTACTTC	CASSLSSFLETRYF
TRBV20-1	-	TRBJ1-1	TRBD1	TGCAGTGCTTCCCCGACAGGGTTCGGCACCACTGAAGCTTTCTTT	CSASPTGFGTTEAFF
TRBV4-2	-	TRBJ2-1	-	TGTGCCAGCAGCCAAGGGACAGTCGAGCAGTTCTTC	CASSQGTVEQFF
TRBV2	-	TRBJ2-1	-	TGTGCCAGCAGTGATTCTCGCGGGGACAATGAGCAGTTCTTC	CASSDSRGDNEQFF
TRBV28	-	TRBJ1-3	-	TGTGCCAGCAGTTTAGTCTCGACCTTCTCTGGAAACACCATATATTTT	CASSLVSTFSGNTIYF
TRBV20-1	-	TRBJ1-4	-	TGCAGTGCCACACGGGACATTGGCGAAAAACTGTTTTTT	CSATRDIGEKLFF
TRBV6-4	-	TRBJ2-2	-	TGTGCCAGCAGTCCCTATGGGCAGGACACGAACACCAGGGAGCTGTTTTTT	CASSPYGQDTNTRELFF
TRBV5-1	-	TRBJ2-5	TRBD1	TGCGCCAGCAGCTTGGAGGGACAGGGGGCAGGAGAGACCCAGTACTTC	CASSLEGQGAGETQYF
TRBV7-3	-	TRBJ2-5	-	TGTGCCAGCGGCTTAAACGGGGGACTCTACAATGAGCAGTACTTC	CASGLNGGLYNEQYF
TRBV27	-	TRBJ2-7	-	TGTGCCAGCAGTTTCGACCAACTGGGAGAGAAGTACTTC	CASSFDQLGEKYF
TRBV11-2	-	TRBJ2-1	TRBD1	TGTGCCAGCAGCGATCGACAGGGCTCCTACAATGAGCAGTTCTTC	CASSDRQGSYNEQFF
TRBV4-1	few	TRBJ1-1	-	TGCGCCAGCAGGGGCAACAGGGAAGGAAACACTGAAGCTTTCTTT	CASRGNREGNTEAFF
TRBV12-3/TRBV12-4	few	TRBJ2-7	TRBD1	TGTGCCAGCAGTTTATCCGGACAGGGTACCGACGAGCAGTACTTC	CASSLSGQGTDEQYF
TRBV4-1	many	TRBJ1-2	-	TGCGCCAGCAGCCAAGTGTCGGGATCCGGTGCTGGCTACACCTTC	CASSQVSGSGAGYTF
TRBV7-2	few	TRBJ2-1	-	TGTGCCAGCAGCGTCGGAGCGGACGTCTACAATGAGCAGTTCTTC	CASSVGADVYNEQFF
TRBV20-1	few	TRBJ1-6	TRBD1	TGCAGTGCTATCTCAGGGGGCAATTATTCACCCCTCCACTTT	CSAISGGNYSPLHF
TRBV11-2	-	TRBJ1-6	-	TGTGCCAGCAGCTTAGAAGCGGATTACTATAATTCACCCCCCCACTTT	CASSLEADYYNSPPHF
TRBV29-1	few	TRBJ1-1	-	TGCAGCGTTGGGGTCGGGGGTTCCCTATCTGAAGCTTTCTTT	CSVGVGGSLSEAFF
TRBV29-1	few	TRBJ2-3	TRBD2	TGCAGCGTTGATGGCCGGGCGGGGGGGGACCCTTCTCAGTATTTT	CSVDGRAGGDPSQYF
TRBV27	once	TRBJ2-7	TRBD2	TGTGCCAGCAGTTTCGCGGGGGGGAACGAGCAGTACTTC	CASSFAGGNEQYF
TRBV7-2	few	TRBJ1-6	TRBD1	TGTGCCAGCAGCTTAGTCGGACAGGGAGGTGGTAATTCACCCCTCCACTTT	CASSLVGQGGGNSPLHF
TRBV20-1	-	TRBJ2-3	-	TGCAGTGCCGGGGACTCTCGCACAGATACGCAGTATTTT	CSAGDSRTDTQYF
TRBV7-9	-	TRBJ1-3	-	TGTGCCAGCAGCTTGGAATTCTCTGGAAACACCATATATTTT	CASSLEFSGNTIYF
TRBV27	few	TRBJ2-3	-	TGTGCCAGCGCTAGGGAGGACGGAATTTTTACAGATACGCAGTATTTT	CASAREDGIFTDTQYF
TRBV20-1	-	TRBJ2-1	TRBD2	TGCAGTCAGACTAGCGCCGCCGGCAATGAGCAGTTCTTC	CSQTSAAGNEQFF
TRBV28	-	TRBJ2-7	-	TGTGCCAGCAGCGGGTTCGGGGGTCCCTACGAGCAGTACTTC	CASSGFGGPYEQYF
TRBV19	once	TRBJ1-2	TRBD1	TGTGCCAGTGGGACAGGGGGCGCAGCTAACTATGGCTACACCTTC	CASGTGGAANYGYTF
TRBV12-3/TRBV12-4	-	TRBJ1-2	-	TGTGCCAGCAGTCTAATTCACAGACCCAACTATGGCTACACCTTC	CASSLIHRPNYGYTF
TRBV7-2	-	TRBJ1-2	-	TGTGCCAGCAGCCCGTCGATGGGTCCCGCGGGCTACACCTTC	CASSPSMGPAGYTF
TRBV6-1	-	TRBJ2-1	TRBD1	TGTGCCAGCAGACCGGGACAGGGGGCCTCGAGCTCCTACAATGAGCAGTTCTTC	CASRPGQGASSSYNEQFF
TRBV12-3/TRBV12-4	few	TRBJ1-5	-	TGTGCCAGCAGGGGCCAGGGAGTGCAGCCCCAGCATTTT	CASRGQGVQPQHF
TRBV20-1	few	TRBJ1-4	-	TGCAGTGCCGTGAAAGGCGACAGTGAAAAACTGTTTTTT	CSAVKGDSEKLFF
TRBV5-1	-	TRBJ2-3	TRBD2	TGCGCCAGCAGCCCCCTCGCGGGGGGGCCGATTCGCCCAGATACGCAGTATTTT	CASSPLAGGPIRPDTQYF
TRBV28	-	TRBJ2-5	TRBD2	TGTGCCAGCACCAGTAGCGGGGGGGAGTTAGAGACCCAGTACTTC	CASTSSGGELETQYF
TRBV11-1	many	TRBJ2-3	-	TGTGCCAGCAGCTTAGCGCTGATCACAGATACGCAGTATTTT	CASSLALITDTQYF
TRBV5-1	few	TRBJ1-1	TRBD1	TGCGCCAGCAGCTTACAAGGACAGGGATCCAACACTGAAGCTTTCTTT	CASSLQGQGSNTEAFF
TRBV6-2/TRBV6-3	many	TRBJ2-6	-	TGTGCCAGCAGTTACAACTCTGGGGCCAACGTCCTGACTTTC	CASSYNSGANVLTF
TRBV29-1	many	TRBJ2-4	TRBD1	TGCAGCGTTGTCGGTTGGGAGACAGGGGAGGCCAAAAACATTCAGTACTTC	CSVVGWETGEAKNIQYF
TRBV29-1	-	TRBJ2-5	-	TGCAGCGTTGAATCCCGACTAGGAGGGGAGGTAGTAAAGACCCAGTACTTC	CSVESRLGGEVVKTQYF
TRBV16	-	TRBJ1-2	TRBD1	TGTGCCAGCAGCCCCGTCCAGGGGGGATCCGGCTACACCTTC	CASSPVQGGSGYTF
TRBV12-5	-	TRBJ1-5	-	TGTGCTAGTGGACAGGGTCCAAATCAGCCCCAGCATTTT	CASGQGPNQPQHF
TRBV7-9	-	TRBJ2-1	-	TGTGCCAGCAGCTCGGGCAGGGAAGGTCGCAATGAGCAGTTCTTC	CASSSGREGRNEQFF
TRBV20-1	few	TRBJ1-6	-	TGCAGTGCCGACCCGACTTATTTTGGGAATTCACCCCTCCACTTT	CSADPTYFGNSPLHF
TRBV7-3	few	TRBJ1-1	-	TGTGCCAGCAGCTTAACCGGTACAGGGTACACTGAAGCTTTCTTT	CASSLTGTGYTEAFF